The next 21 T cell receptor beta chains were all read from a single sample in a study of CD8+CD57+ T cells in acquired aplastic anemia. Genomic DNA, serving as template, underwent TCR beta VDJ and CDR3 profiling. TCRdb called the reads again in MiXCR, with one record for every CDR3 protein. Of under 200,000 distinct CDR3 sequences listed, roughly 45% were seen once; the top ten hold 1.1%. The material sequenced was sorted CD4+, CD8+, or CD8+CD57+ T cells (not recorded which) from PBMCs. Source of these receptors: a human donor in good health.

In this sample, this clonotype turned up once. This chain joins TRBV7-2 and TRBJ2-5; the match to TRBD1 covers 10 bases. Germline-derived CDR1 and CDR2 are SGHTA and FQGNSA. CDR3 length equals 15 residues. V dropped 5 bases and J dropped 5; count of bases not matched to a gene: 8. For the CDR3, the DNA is TGTGCCAGCAGCAGCGGGACAGGGGTGGGGGAGACCCAGTACTTC. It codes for CASSSGTGVGETQYF.

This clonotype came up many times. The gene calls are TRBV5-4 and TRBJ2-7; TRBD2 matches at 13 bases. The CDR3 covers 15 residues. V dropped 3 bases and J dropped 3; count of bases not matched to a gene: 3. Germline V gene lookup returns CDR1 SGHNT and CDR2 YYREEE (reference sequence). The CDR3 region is CASSSRTSGSYEQYF. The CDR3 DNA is TGTGCCAGCAGCTCTCGGACTAGCGGGAGCTACGAGCAGTACTTC.

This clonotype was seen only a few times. As DNA, the CDR3 is TGTGCCAGCAGGGAGGGACAGGGGGCCTCTGAAGCTTTCTTT. Its protein product is CASREGQGASEAFF. This chain joins TRBV6-4 and TRBJ1-1; 12 bases line up with TRBD1. The CDR3 sequence is 14 residues long. V trimming: 6 bases; J trimming: 6 bases; junction bases outside the gene matches: 5. CDR1 is MRHNA and CDR2 is SNTAGT in the germline V gene.

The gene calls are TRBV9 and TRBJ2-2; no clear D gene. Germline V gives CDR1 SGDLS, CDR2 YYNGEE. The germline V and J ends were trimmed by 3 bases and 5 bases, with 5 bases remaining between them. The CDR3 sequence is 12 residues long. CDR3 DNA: TGTGCCAGCAGCGACAGAACCGGGGAGCTGTTTTTT. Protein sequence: CASSDRTGELFF. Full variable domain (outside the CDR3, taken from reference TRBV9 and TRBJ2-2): DSGVTQTPKHLITATGQRVTLRCSPRSGDLSVYWYQQSLDQGLQFLIQYYNGEERAKGNILERFSAQQFPDLHSELNLSSLELGDSALYFCASSDRTGELFFGEGSRLTVL.

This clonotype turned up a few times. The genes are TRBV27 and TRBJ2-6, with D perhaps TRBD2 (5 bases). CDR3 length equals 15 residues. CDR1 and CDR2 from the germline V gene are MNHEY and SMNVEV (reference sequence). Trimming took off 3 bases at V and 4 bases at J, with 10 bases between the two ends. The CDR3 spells CASSFLTGGANVLTF. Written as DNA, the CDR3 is TGTGCCAGCAGTTTTCTGACGGGGGGGGCCAACGTCCTGACTTTC.

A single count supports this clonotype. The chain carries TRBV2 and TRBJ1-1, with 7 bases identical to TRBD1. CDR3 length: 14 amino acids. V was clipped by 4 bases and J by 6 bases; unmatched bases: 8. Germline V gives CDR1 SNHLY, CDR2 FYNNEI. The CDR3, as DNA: TGTGCCAGCAGTGGGAGCGCACAGGGGTCTGAAGCTTTCTTT. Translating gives CASSGSAQGSEAFF.

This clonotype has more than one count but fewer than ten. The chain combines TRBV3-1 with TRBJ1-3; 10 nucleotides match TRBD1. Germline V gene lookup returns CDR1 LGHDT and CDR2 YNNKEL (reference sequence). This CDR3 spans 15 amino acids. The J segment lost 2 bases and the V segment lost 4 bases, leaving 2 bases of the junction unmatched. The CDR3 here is CASSLTGGAGNTIYF. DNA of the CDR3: TGTGCCAGCAGCCTGACAGGGGGCGCTGGAAACACCATATATTTT.

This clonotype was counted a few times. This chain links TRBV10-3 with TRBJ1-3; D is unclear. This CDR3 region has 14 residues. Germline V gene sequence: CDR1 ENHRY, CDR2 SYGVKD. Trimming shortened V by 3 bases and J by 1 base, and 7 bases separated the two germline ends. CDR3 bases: TGTGCCATCAGTGAAAGTGAATCTGGAAACACCATATATTTT. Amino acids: CAISESESGNTIYF.

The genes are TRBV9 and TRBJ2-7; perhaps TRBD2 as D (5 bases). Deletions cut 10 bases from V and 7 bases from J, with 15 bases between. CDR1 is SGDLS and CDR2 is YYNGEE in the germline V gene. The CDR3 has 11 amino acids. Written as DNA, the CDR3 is TGTGCCCGGACTTCGAGCGGAGAGCAGTACTTC. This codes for CARTSSGEQYF.

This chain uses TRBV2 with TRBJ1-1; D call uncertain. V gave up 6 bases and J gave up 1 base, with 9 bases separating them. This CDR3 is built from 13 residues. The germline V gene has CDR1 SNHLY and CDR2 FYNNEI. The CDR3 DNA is TGTGCCAGCAGGCTAGGACGGAACACTGAAGCTTTCTTT. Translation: CASRLGRNTEAFF.

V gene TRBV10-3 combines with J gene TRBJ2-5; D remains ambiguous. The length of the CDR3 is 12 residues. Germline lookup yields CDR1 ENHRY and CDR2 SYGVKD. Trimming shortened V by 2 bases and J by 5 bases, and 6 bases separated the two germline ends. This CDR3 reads CAISERRETQYF. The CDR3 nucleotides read TGTGCCATCAGTGAGCGTAGGGAGACCCAGTACTTC.

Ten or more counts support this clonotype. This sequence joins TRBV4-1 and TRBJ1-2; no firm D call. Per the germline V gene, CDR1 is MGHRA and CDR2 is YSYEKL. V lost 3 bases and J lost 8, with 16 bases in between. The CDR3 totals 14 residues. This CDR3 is CASSHESIVLGYTF. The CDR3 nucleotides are TGCGCCAGCAGCCACGAATCCATTGTCCTGGGCTACACCTTC.

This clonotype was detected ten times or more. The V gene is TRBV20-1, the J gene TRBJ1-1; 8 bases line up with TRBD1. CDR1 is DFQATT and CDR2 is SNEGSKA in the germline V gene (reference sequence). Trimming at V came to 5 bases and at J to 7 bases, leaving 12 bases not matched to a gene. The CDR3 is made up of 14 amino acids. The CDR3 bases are TGCAGTGCTGTCCTCCAGGGGGCTGGGGATGAAGCTTTCTTT. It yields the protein CSAVLQGAGDEAFF.

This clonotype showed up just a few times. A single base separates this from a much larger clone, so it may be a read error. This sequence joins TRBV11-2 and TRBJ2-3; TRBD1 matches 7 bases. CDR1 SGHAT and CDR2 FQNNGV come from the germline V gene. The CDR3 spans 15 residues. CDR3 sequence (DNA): TGTGCCAGCAGCTTAAACGGACAGGCAACAGATACGCGGTATTTT. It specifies CASSLNGQATDTRYF.

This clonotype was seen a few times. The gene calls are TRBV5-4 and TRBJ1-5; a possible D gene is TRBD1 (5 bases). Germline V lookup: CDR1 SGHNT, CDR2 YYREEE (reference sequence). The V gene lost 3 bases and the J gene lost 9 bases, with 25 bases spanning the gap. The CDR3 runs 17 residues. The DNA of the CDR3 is TGTGCCAGCAGCTCACGGGGGGGGACGGGTGGCTCATTGCCCCAGCATTTT. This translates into CASSSRGGTGGSLPQHF.

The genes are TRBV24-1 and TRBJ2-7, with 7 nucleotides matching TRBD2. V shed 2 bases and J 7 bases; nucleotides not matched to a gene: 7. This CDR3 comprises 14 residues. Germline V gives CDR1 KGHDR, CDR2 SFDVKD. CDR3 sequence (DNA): TGTGCCACCAGTGATTCGCGGGGGACGAATGAGCAGTACTTC. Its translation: CATSDSRGTNEQYF.

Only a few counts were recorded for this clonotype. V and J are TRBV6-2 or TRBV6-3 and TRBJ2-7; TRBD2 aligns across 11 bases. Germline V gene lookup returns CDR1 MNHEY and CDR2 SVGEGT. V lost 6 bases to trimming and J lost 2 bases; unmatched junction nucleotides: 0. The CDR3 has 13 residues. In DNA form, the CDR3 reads TGTGCCAGCAGGACTAGCGGGACCTACGAGCAGTACTTC. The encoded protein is CASRTSGTYEQYF.

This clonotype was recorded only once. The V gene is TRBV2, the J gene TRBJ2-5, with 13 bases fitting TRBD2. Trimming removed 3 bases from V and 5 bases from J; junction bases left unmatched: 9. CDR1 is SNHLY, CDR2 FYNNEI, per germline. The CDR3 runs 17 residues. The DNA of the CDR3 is TGTGCCAGCAGTGAGCTTGGGACTAGCGGGGCGCGGGAGACCCAGTACTTC. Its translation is CASSELGTSGARETQYF. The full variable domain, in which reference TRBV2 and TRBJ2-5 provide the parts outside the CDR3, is EPEVTQTPSHQVTQMGQEVILRCVPISNHLYFYWYRQILGQKVEFLVSFYNNEISEKSEIFDDQFSVERPDGSNFTLKIRSTKLEDSAMYFCASSELGTSGARETQYFGPGTRLLVL.

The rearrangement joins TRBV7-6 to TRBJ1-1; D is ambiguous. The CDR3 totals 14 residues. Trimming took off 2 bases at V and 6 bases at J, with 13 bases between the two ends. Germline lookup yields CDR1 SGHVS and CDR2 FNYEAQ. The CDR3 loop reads CASSLTPAAPEAFF. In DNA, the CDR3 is TGTGCCAGCAGCTTAACCCCGGCGGCACCTGAAGCTTTCTTT.

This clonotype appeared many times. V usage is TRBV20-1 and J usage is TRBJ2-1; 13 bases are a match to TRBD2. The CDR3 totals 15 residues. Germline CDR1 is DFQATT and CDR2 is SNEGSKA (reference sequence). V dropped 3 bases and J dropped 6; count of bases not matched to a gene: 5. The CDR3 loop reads CSASLTSGGANEQFF. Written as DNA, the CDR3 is TGCAGTGCTAGCCTTACTAGCGGGGGGGCCAATGAGCAGTTCTTC.

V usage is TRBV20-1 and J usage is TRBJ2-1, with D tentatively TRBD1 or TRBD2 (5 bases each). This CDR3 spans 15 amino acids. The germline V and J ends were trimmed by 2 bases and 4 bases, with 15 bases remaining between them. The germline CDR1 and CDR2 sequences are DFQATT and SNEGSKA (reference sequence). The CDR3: CSARTLGTLYNEQFF. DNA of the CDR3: TGCAGTGCTAGAACTTTAGGGACCTTATACAATGAGCAGTTCTTC.